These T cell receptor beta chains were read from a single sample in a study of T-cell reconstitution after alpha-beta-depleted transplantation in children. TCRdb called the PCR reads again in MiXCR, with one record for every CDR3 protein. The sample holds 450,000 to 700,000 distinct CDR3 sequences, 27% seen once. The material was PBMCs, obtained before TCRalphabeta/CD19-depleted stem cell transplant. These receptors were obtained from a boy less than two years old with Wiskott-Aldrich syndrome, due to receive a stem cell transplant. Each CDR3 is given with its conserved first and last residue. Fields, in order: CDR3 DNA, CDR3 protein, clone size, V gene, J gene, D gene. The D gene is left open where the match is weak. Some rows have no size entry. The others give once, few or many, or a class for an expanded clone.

CDR3 DNA: TGCGCCAGCAGCTTCCTATTCGGGACTAGCGGTCTAGGGGCCAATGAGCAGTTCTTC
CDR3 protein: CASSFLFGTSGLGANEQFF
clone size: few
V gene: TRBV5-1
J gene: TRBJ2-1
D gene: TRBD2

CDR3 DNA: TGCAGTGCTAGGGTAGCGGGAGGGCGGGAGACCCAGTACTTC
CDR3 protein: CSARVAGGRETQYF
clone size: NA
V gene: TRBV20-1
J gene: TRBJ2-5
D gene: TRBD2

CDR3 DNA: TGTGCCAGCAGCGTGGGACCACGAAGCACAGATACGCAGTATTTT
CDR3 protein: CASSVGPRSTDTQYF
clone size: NA
V gene: TRBV9
J gene: TRBJ2-3
D gene: NA

CDR3 DNA: TGCGCCAGCAGCTTCGGAGACAGGGCCACCGGGGAGCTGTTTTTT
CDR3 protein: CASSFGDRATGELFF
clone size: NA
V gene: TRBV5-1
J gene: TRBJ2-2
D gene: TRBD1

CDR3 DNA: TGTGCCAGCAGCTTAGATCCAACTAGCGGCTACGAGCAGTACTTC
CDR3 protein: CASSLDPTSGYEQYF
clone size: NA
V gene: TRBV11-2
J gene: TRBJ2-7
D gene: TRBD2

CDR3 DNA: TGTGCCAGTACTTCGAGGGGACTAGCCCGAAATGAGCAGTTCTTC
CDR3 protein: CASTSRGLARNEQFF
clone size: few
V gene: TRBV19
J gene: TRBJ2-1
D gene: TRBD2

CDR3 DNA: TGCAGTGCTGGTGGGACTAGCGCCTACGAGCAGTACTTC
CDR3 protein: CSAGGTSAYEQYF
clone size: NA
V gene: TRBV20-1
J gene: TRBJ2-7
D gene: TRBD2

CDR3 DNA: TGTGCCAGCAGCCAGCCCGTACTAGCGGGAGGGCCCTACGAGCAGTACTTC
CDR3 protein: CASSQPVLAGGPYEQYF
clone size: NA
V gene: TRBV12-3/TRBV12-4
J gene: TRBJ2-7
D gene: TRBD2

CDR3 DNA: TGTGCCAGCAGCTTATGGCCGGGACTAGCGGGAGCCCGCTCCTACGAGCAGTACTTC
CDR3 protein: CASSLWPGLAGARSYEQYF
clone size: few
V gene: TRBV11-1
J gene: TRBJ2-7
D gene: TRBD2

CDR3 DNA: TGCGCCAGCAGCTCCCTAGCGGGAGAGACGCATGAGCAGTTCTTC
CDR3 protein: CASSSLAGETHEQFF
clone size: NA
V gene: TRBV5-1
J gene: TRBJ2-1
D gene: TRBD2

CDR3 DNA: TGTGCCAGCAGCCTCCGAGACAGGGCCAACGAGCAGTACTTC
CDR3 protein: CASSLRDRANEQYF
clone size: NA
V gene: TRBV3-1
J gene: TRBJ2-7
D gene: TRBD1

CDR3 DNA: TGTGCCAGCAGCTTTTCTTCGGGGGACTATGGCTACACCTTC
CDR3 protein: CASSFSSGDYGYTF
clone size: few
V gene: TRBV7-8
J gene: TRBJ1-2
D gene: NA

CDR3 DNA: TGTGCCAGCAGACAAGACAGGAGGTCTTACAATGAGCAGTTCTTC
CDR3 protein: CASRQDRRSYNEQFF
clone size: few
V gene: TRBV6-1
J gene: TRBJ2-1
D gene: NA

CDR3 DNA: TGTGCCAGCAGCTCACCCCTAGCGGGAGGAGGGAACACCGGGGAGCTGTTTTTT
CDR3 protein: CASSSPLAGGGNTGELFF
clone size: NA
V gene: TRBV11-2
J gene: TRBJ2-2
D gene: TRBD2

CDR3 DNA: TGCAGTGCTAGAACAACAGACCTCGGGCAGGACACCATATATTTT
CDR3 protein: CSARTTDLGQDTIYF
clone size: NA
V gene: TRBV20-1
J gene: TRBJ1-3
D gene: NA

CDR3 DNA: TGTGCCAGCAGTAGCGGGACACCTTATGGCTACACCTTC
CDR3 protein: CASSSGTPYGYTF
clone size: few
V gene: TRBV6-1
J gene: TRBJ1-2
D gene: NA

CDR3 DNA: TGTGCCAGCAGTTTATGGGGCATGGGCAATCAGCCCCAGCATTTT
CDR3 protein: CASSLWGMGNQPQHF
clone size: NA
V gene: TRBV12-3/TRBV12-4
J gene: TRBJ1-5
D gene: NA

CDR3 DNA: TGTGCCAGCTCACCCTTGCGCACTTCTAACTATGGCTACACCTTC
CDR3 protein: CASSPLRTSNYGYTF
clone size: NA
V gene: TRBV18
J gene: TRBJ1-2
D gene: NA

CDR3 DNA: TGTGCCAGCAGCCAGCAGGGGTTCGGGGAGCTGTTTTTT
CDR3 protein: CASSQQGFGELFF
clone size: few
V gene: TRBV4-2
J gene: TRBJ2-2
D gene: NA

CDR3 DNA: TGTGCCAGCAGCTTAGCGGGATCGGCAGGGATTGAGCAGTTCTTC
CDR3 protein: CASSLAGSAGIEQFF
clone size: few
V gene: TRBV7-2
J gene: TRBJ2-1
D gene: NA

CDR3 DNA: TGTGCCACCAGTGATTTCCGGACTAGCGGGAGAGTCTCCGAGCAGTTCTTC
CDR3 protein: CATSDFRTSGRVSEQFF
clone size: NA
V gene: TRBV24-1
J gene: TRBJ2-1
D gene: TRBD2

CDR3 DNA: TGCGCCAGCAGCCCTGAAGGGGACAGGGTAACAGAGACCCAGTACTTC
CDR3 protein: CASSPEGDRVTETQYF
clone size: NA
V gene: TRBV4-1
J gene: TRBJ2-5
D gene: TRBD1

CDR3 DNA: TGTGCCAGCAGCGTGGCGGGGGTTGAGCAGTTCTTC
CDR3 protein: CASSVAGVEQFF
clone size: NA
V gene: TRBV5-6
J gene: TRBJ2-1
D gene: TRBD2

CDR3 DNA: TGCGCCAGCAGCTGGCGGGTACATGACACCGGGGAGCTGTTTTTT
CDR3 protein: CASSWRVHDTGELFF
clone size: few
V gene: TRBV5-1
J gene: TRBJ2-2
D gene: NA

CDR3 DNA: TGTGCCAGCAGTCGGACTAGCGGGAGACTTACAACCGGGGAGCTGTTTTTT
CDR3 protein: CASSRTSGRLTTGELFF
clone size: NA
V gene: TRBV12-3/TRBV12-4
J gene: TRBJ2-2
D gene: TRBD2

CDR3 DNA: TGTGCCAGCTCACCACCTCCTAGCGGCAAAATCCCACACGGAAAACTGTTTTTT
CDR3 protein: CASSPPPSGKIPHGKLFF
clone size: few
V gene: TRBV18
J gene: TRBJ1-4
D gene: NA

CDR3 DNA: TGCGCCAGCAGTCCGAGGGCTAGCGGAGTCCAAGAGACCCAGTACTTC
CDR3 protein: CASSPRASGVQETQYF
clone size: few
V gene: TRBV4-1
J gene: TRBJ2-5
D gene: TRBD2

CDR3 DNA: TGCAGCGTAAAAACAGGGGTTGAAAAACTGTTTTTT
CDR3 protein: CSVKTGVEKLFF
clone size: NA
V gene: TRBV29-1
J gene: TRBJ1-4
D gene: TRBD1

CDR3 DNA: TGCGCCAGCAGCTTGGCTTTTAGGGGGACTAGCGGGGCCGATGTCTACAATGAGCAGTTCTTC
CDR3 protein: CASSLAFRGTSGADVYNEQFF
clone size: NA
V gene: TRBV5-1
J gene: TRBJ2-1
D gene: TRBD2

CDR3 DNA: TGCAGTGCTAGTACCCTAGCGGGAGCGTCCGGGGAGCTGTTTTTT
CDR3 protein: CSASTLAGASGELFF
clone size: NA
V gene: TRBV20-1
J gene: TRBJ2-2
D gene: TRBD2

CDR3 DNA: TGCGCCAGCAGCAAAGGGACAGGGGGCTACGAGCAGTACTTC
CDR3 protein: CASSKGTGGYEQYF
clone size: NA
V gene: TRBV5-1
J gene: TRBJ2-7
D gene: TRBD1

CDR3 DNA: TGCAGCGCGAAAACGGACAGGGGTAGCAATGAGCAGTTCTTC
CDR3 protein: CSAKTDRGSNEQFF
clone size: NA
V gene: TRBV29-1
J gene: TRBJ2-1
D gene: TRBD1

CDR3 DNA: TGCGCCAGCAGCCGGGGACTAGCGGGATTTAGCTCCTACAATGAGCAGTTCTTC
CDR3 protein: CASSRGLAGFSSYNEQFF
clone size: few
V gene: TRBV5-1
J gene: TRBJ2-1
D gene: TRBD2

CDR3 DNA: TGTGCCAGCAGTACAGGGGTCGAGCAGTACTTC
CDR3 protein: CASSTGVEQYF
clone size: few
V gene: TRBV12-3/TRBV12-4
J gene: TRBJ2-7
D gene: TRBD1

CDR3 DNA: TGCGCCAGCAGCTTGGCTCCTATGACTAGCGGGCTCTCTGGGGCCAACGTCCTGACTTTC
CDR3 protein: CASSLAPMTSGLSGANVLTF
clone size: NA
V gene: TRBV5-1
J gene: TRBJ2-6
D gene: TRBD2

CDR3 DNA: TGTGCCAGCAGCTTGAGAGGGGATGCACATACGCAGTATTTT
CDR3 protein: CASSLRGDAHTQYF
clone size: NA
V gene: TRBV5-5
J gene: TRBJ2-3
D gene: NA

CDR3 DNA: TGTGCCACCAGTGACCCCCGGGGTGGGGGCAATGAGCAGTTCTTC
CDR3 protein: CATSDPRGGGNEQFF
clone size: few
V gene: TRBV24-1
J gene: TRBJ2-1
D gene: NA

CDR3 DNA: TGCGCCAGCAGCTGGGGACTAGCGGGAGAATTACCCTACGAGCAGTACTTC
CDR3 protein: CASSWGLAGELPYEQYF
clone size: few
V gene: TRBV5-1
J gene: TRBJ2-7
D gene: TRBD2

CDR3 DNA: TGTGCCAGCAGTGACCCCACGGGATCCGGAAAACTGTTTTTT
CDR3 protein: CASSDPTGSGKLFF
clone size: few
V gene: TRBV6-1
J gene: TRBJ1-4
D gene: NA

CDR3 DNA: TGTGCCAGCAGCCGGGGAACTAGCGGGAGAGGCTACGAGCAGTACTTC
CDR3 protein: CASSRGTSGRGYEQYF
clone size: NA
V gene: TRBV3-1
J gene: TRBJ2-7
D gene: TRBD2

CDR3 DNA: TGTGCCAGTAGCCGCGGACCGGGGACCCAGTACTTC
CDR3 protein: CASSRGPGTQYF
clone size: NA
V gene: TRBV19
J gene: TRBJ2-5
D gene: NA

CDR3 DNA: TGCGCCAGCAGTTTAGCGGGAGGGGACCTCAATGAGCAGTTCTTC
CDR3 protein: CASSLAGGDLNEQFF
clone size: NA
V gene: TRBV5-1
J gene: TRBJ2-1
D gene: TRBD2

CDR3 DNA: TGCAGTGCTAGAGATCTGGGGACTAGTAGGGTACAAGAGACCCAGTACTTC
CDR3 protein: CSARDLGTSRVQETQYF
clone size: NA
V gene: TRBV20-1
J gene: TRBJ2-5
D gene: TRBD2

CDR3 DNA: TGTGCCAGCAGGTCTAGCGGGAGGGCGGGGGAGCTGTTTTTT
CDR3 protein: CASRSSGRAGELFF
clone size: NA
V gene: TRBV6-1
J gene: TRBJ2-2
D gene: TRBD2

CDR3 DNA: TGCGCCAGCAGCAACGGACCCCAACGCCAGTACTTC
CDR3 protein: CASSNGPQRQYF
clone size: NA
V gene: TRBV5-1
J gene: TRBJ2-7
D gene: NA